A selection of T cell receptor beta chains follows, all from one sample in a study of cytomegalovirus exposure and HLA in healthy donors. This table comes from immunoSEQ multiplex PCR, and its TCRdb copy is limited to in-frame clones, with some not included. The sample lists fewer than 200,000 clones; about 70% were seen once. Sample: PBMCs. Receptors were obtained from a woman aged 35 to 49 in good health and CMV-seropositive. Each CDR3 is given with its conserved first and last residue. Each record gives: J gene, V gene, clone size, D gene, CDR3 DNA, CDR3 protein. D genes are given only for firm matches. Expanded clones are given a class, and other clones once, few, many or no size at all.

>TRBJ1-3|TRBV19|-|-
TGTGCCAGTACCATTAACAGGGATGGAAACACCATATATTTT
CASTINRDGNTIYF
>TRBJ1-3|TRBV25-1|-|-
TGTGCCAGCAGTGTCGCGGGGCCAGGAAACACCATATATTTT
CASSVAGPGNTIYF
>TRBJ1-2|TRBV7-3|few|-
TGTGCCAGCGGAATCACCGGGGGGCAAAACTATGGCTACCCCTTC
CASGITGGQNYGYPF
>TRBJ2-3|TRBV7-3|-|TRBD2
TGTGCCAGCAGCCGGGAGGGCACCGGTAACACAGATACGCAGTATTTT
CASSREGTGNTDTQYF
>TRBJ1-6|TRBV25-1|-|-
TGTGCCAGCATCCCCAGGGCCAATTCACCCCTCCACTTT
CASIPRANSPLHF
>TRBJ2-3|TRBV15|-|TRBD2
TGTGCCACCAGCTTAGGACTAGCGGGTTGCACAGATACGCAGTATTTT
CATSLGLAGCTDTQYF
>TRBJ2-7|TRBV27|-|-
TGTGCCAGCAGCCATCGACGGAGCTCCTACGAGCAGTACTTC
CASSHRRSSYEQYF
>TRBJ2-7|TRBV6-5|few|TRBD1
TGTGCCAGCAGTTACTCAGGGACAGGGGGCTACGAGCAGTACTTC
CASSYSGTGGYEQYF
>TRBJ1-1|TRBV29-1|-|TRBD1
TGCAGCGTGAGGACAGGTGGTACTGAAGCTTTCTTT
CSVRTGGTEAFF
>TRBJ2-3|TRBV18|few|TRBD2
TGTGCCAGCTCACCCCGGAGCTTAGCGGGGGGGCCAGATACGCAGTATTTT
CASSPRSLAGGPDTQYF
>TRBJ1-2|TRBV6-1|-|TRBD1
TGTGCCAGCAGTGAAACAGGGGCAAGATATGGCTACACCTTC
CASSETGARYGYTF
>TRBJ2-1|TRBV12-5|-|-
TGTGCTAGTGGTTTGGTACGGGGTGAGCAGTTCTTC
CASGLVRGEQFF
>TRBJ2-6|TRBV29-1|once|-
-
CSVGTGNSGANVLPF
>TRBJ2-7|TRBV7-8|-|-
TGTGCCAGCAGCTTAGCGACGGGTTTATACGAGCAGTACTTC
CASSLATGLYEQYF
>TRBJ2-1|TRBV5-1|-|-
TGCGCCAGCAGCTTGGTAGCGCCGAGGACCAATGAGCAGTTCTTC
CASSLVAPRTNEQFF
>TRBJ2-2|TRBV6-5|-|TRBD2
TGTGCCACGCACCGGACTAGCGGGATGACCGGGGAGCTGTTTTTT
CATHRTSGMTGELFF
>TRBJ2-2|TRBV6-5|few|TRBD1
TGTGCCAGCAGTTACTCGGGCAGGGGGCCCGGGGAGCTGTTTTTT
CASSYSGRGPGELFF
>TRBJ2-1|TRBV6-5|-|-
TGTGCCAGCAGTTACGCGGCCTCAAAGAGGAATGAGCAGTTCTTC
CASSYAASKRNEQFF
>TRBJ1-4|TRBV7-9|-|TRBD1
TGTGCCAGCAGCTTGGGGGACAGGGGTACTAATGAAAAACTGTTTTTT
CASSLGDRGTNEKLFF
>TRBJ2-5|TRBV7-2|-|-
TGTGCCAGCAGCCGCCCGGGTTCAAGGGAGACCCAGTACTTC
CASSRPGSRETQYF
>TRBJ1-4|TRBV6-5|-|-
TGTGCCAGCAGTTACTCCGGGGGGGCGGGAGAAAAACTGTTTTTT
CASSYSGGAGEKLFF
>TRBJ1-1|TRBV4-1|-|-
TGCGCCAGCAGCCAAGGCCACGGAGGGTCCACTGAAGCTTTCTTT
CASSQGHGGSTEAFF
>TRBJ1-4|TRBV2|once|TRBD1
TGTGCCAGCAGTGTAAAAAGACAGGGTGCAACTAATGAAAAACTGTTTTTT
CASSVKRQGATNEKLFF
>TRBJ1-2|TRBV6-1|-|-
TGTGCCAGCAGTGAATTGGGGGCCTGGGGCTACACCTTC
CASSELGAWGYTF
>TRBJ1-2|TRBV7-3|once|-
TGTGCCAGCAGCTTAACGCCGCAGGCCGCCAATTATGGCTACACCTTC
CASSLTPQAANYGYTF
>TRBJ2-7|TRBV5-1|-|TRBD2
TGCGCCAGCAGCCCCAGCGGGACTACCTACTACGAGCAGTACTTC
CASSPSGTTYYEQYF
>TRBJ2-7|TRBV15|-|-
TGTGCCACCAGCAGAGACAGGTTGGGCTACGAGCAGTACTTC
CATSRDRLGYEQYF
>TRBJ2-2|TRBV28|-|-
TGTGCCAGTTCCGGATTCCTAGCGTTCGGGGAGCTGTTTTTT
CASSGFLAFGELFF
>TRBJ1-1|TRBV11-2|few|-
TGTGCCAGCAGCTTAGGTTGGGTTAGGGGAGCTTTCTTT
CASSLGWVRGAFF
>TRBJ2-7|TRBV2|-|-
TGTGCCAGCACCAGGAATAGGGCAGGGTCGTACGAGCAGTACTTC
CASTRNRAGSYEQYF
>TRBJ2-4|TRBV5-6|-|TRBD1
TGTGCCAGCAGCTTGGTACAGGGGCCCATTCAGTACTTC
CASSLVQGPIQYF
>TRBJ2-3|TRBV5-1|-|TRBD1
TGCGCCAGCAGCTCGAGGCCACAGGGGGCTGAAGATACGCAGTATTTT
CASSSRPQGAEDTQYF
>TRBJ1-2|TRBV7-2|once|-
TGTGCCAGCAGCGCCCGTGGACGGGGATTCTTTGGCTACACCTTC
CASSARGRGFFGYTF
>TRBJ2-7|TRBV10-3|once|TRBD1
TGTGCCATCAGTGAGCGACAGGGAAGCGAGCAGTACTTC
CAISERQGSEQYF
>TRBJ1-1|TRBV2|few|-
TGTGCCAGCAGTGGAGAGGCTGTGAACCCTGAAGCTTTCTTT
CASSGEAVNPEAFF